The subject of this entry is one T cell receptor (beta chain). Clinical history reported by participants formed the basis on which cohorts were assigned. Up to 2 weeks before entering the study, exposed participants had met a COVID-19 case. The data stem from a study of blood T cell repertoires in COVID-19. Turning to the study itself: PBMCs, B-cell-depleted T cells, or T cells provided the cDNA or gDNA that made up the material.

Method: immunoSEQ multiplex PCR; TCRdb's copy keeps in-frame clones and lacks some. The sample contains fewer than 150,000 clones, roughly 80% of which appear only once. Germline CDR1 MNHEY, CDR2 SMNVEV (reference sequence). The CDR3 contains 17 residues. J gave up 5 bases and V 5 bases, and 9 bases lay outside the gene matches. The receptor's source is a woman in her late teens or twenties who had been exposed to COVID-19. This chain links TRBV27 with TRBJ2-2; 12 bases line up with TRBD2. Sequencing was carried out using PBMCs or T cells enriched from blood (not recorded which). CDR3 sequence reads: CASSPTPTSGSTGELFF. CDR3 DNA sequence: TGTGCCAGCAGTCCAACCCCGACTAGCGGGAGTACCGGGGAGCTGTTTTTT.